This TCR beta chain emerged from a study of T cells after yellow fever vaccination (dated by TCRdb to between 2018 and 2021). Regarding the research as a whole: Libraries from fractions with low cell numbers were prepared with the SMART-Seq v4 Ultra Low Input RNA kit. To follow T-cell clones before and after both primary and booster YFV17D yellow fever vaccination, bulk TCR alpha and beta repertoires underwent longitudinal sequencing. The cohort comprised two healthy male donors, one aged 18 to 30 and one aged 30 to 40 years. Blood was collected at multiple timepoints before and after primary and secondary immunization, and bulk PBMC replicates and cell subsets were isolated. Summary of the overall study and its limitations: A small fraction of clonotypes appeared in both the CD4 and CD8 compartments, likely as a result of convergent recombination. Only a couple of donors were included in the study, so the extent to which the findings can be generalized is limited. Compared with the primary T-cell response, the secondary T-cell response was faster but weaker, reaching its peak on day 5 rather than on day 15. Computational filtering was required because FACS-sorted repertoires could contain abundant contaminating clonotypes from the bulk population. Most clones expanded after primary vaccination (96% of CD4 and approximately 90% of CD8) were re-detected after the booster, suggesting that broad memory maintenance occurred.

TCR cDNA was synthesized by 5'RACE template switching, which introduced a universal primer site and unique molecular identifiers. cDNA synthesis was primed from both the TCR alpha and TCR beta constant segments. Library amplification involved two PCR steps, and the second step added sample barcodes and sequencing adapters. Sequencing of the libraries was done on either Illumina HiSeq 2500 (2x100 bp) or NovaSeq (2x150 bp). The authors' pipeline ran thus. Reads were demultiplexed and collapsed into UMI consensus sequences with MIGEC, and V(D)J alignment was performed with MiXCR. Clonotypes responding to the vaccine were identified with edgeR on replicate PBMC samples, with the criteria of FDR below 0.01 and a log2 fold change above 5 up to day 15. CD4 or CD8 identity was assigned to each bulk clonotype according to whether the clonotype was present at higher abundance in the sequenced CD4 repertoire or the sequenced CD8 repertoire. TCRdb ran its own pipeline on the public reads, namely fastp trimming at Q25 and MiXCR clone calling, and kept in-frame beta chains. Each entry merges the rows of one CDR3 protein and shows their most common DNA and genes. It is TCRdb's table, rather than the study itself, that gives the V and J calls and clone size. The sample table holds 350,000 or so distinct CDR3 sequences, of which around 8.1% were seen once. Jointly, the top ten make up 17% of the sample.

The V end loses 6 bases and the J end loses 2 bases, and a stretch of 17 bases separates them. The CDR3 numbers 15 residues from cysteine through phenylalanine. Solely the CDR3 DNA is kept, with 45 bases framed from the first base. The germline V gene supplies CDR1 SGHVS and CDR2 FNYEAQ. This clonotype showed up just a few times. Its antigen remains unidentified. It has no much larger one-base neighbor in the sample; base qualities were not kept. What this sample's treatment or condition label stands for: live attenuated yellow fever vaccine strain. At every blood-draw timepoint, two biological replicates of bulk PBMCs were collected. A standard Ficoll-Paque protocol was used to isolate PBMCs from peripheral blood. RNA was extracted with TriZol from bulk PBMCs, CD4 and CD8 fractions, and dextramer-positive and dextramer-negative fractions.

The starting material was PBMCs, obtained roughly 46 days after the first yellow fever vaccination. The clonotype originates from a man between 18 and 29 years old who received the YFV17D yellow fever vaccine. This receptor chain uses TRBV7-6 and TRBJ2-7, and possibly TRBD1, on 6 matching bases. CDR3 protein: CASSSTGGSTYEQYF. In nucleotide form, the sequence is TGTGCCAGCAGTTCGACTGGGGGCAGTACCTACGAGCAGTACTTC.